This T cell receptor (beta chain) was captured in a study of OX40 agonist ivuxolimab in advanced cancers. The wider study: Earlier anti-PD-1, anti-PD-L1 or anti-CTLA-4 therapy was permitted; under 50% had received some. Three partial responders included one hepatocellular carcinoma patient and two cutaneous melanoma patients.

Sequencing was performed with immunoSEQ multiplex PCR; in TCRdb, only in-frame clones are kept and a portion is missing. The table records nearly 25,000 clones, over 70% of them present only once. The TCR originated in an adult with an advanced solid tumor such as melanoma, head and neck, liver or kidney cancer. The source material was CD4+ or CD8+ T cells sorted from blood, sampled in a trial of the OX40 agonist ivuxolimab.

The CDR3 loop is CASSQVTGARTEAFF. DNA for the CDR3: TGTGCCAGCAGCCAGGTCACAGGGGCGAGGACTGAAGCTTTCTTT. This chain links TRBV14 with TRBJ1-1; TRBD1 matches 7 bases. CDR1 and CDR2 from the germline V gene are SGHDN and FVKESK. V lost 3 bases, J lost 5 bases, and 9 bases stayed unmatched. This CDR3 contains 15 residues. Full variable domain (rest looked up from reference TRBV14 and TRBJ1-1): EAGVTQFPSHSVIEKGQTVTLRCDPISGHDNLYWYRRVMGKEIKFLLHFVKESKQDESGMPNNRFLAERTGGTYSTLKVQPAELEDSGVYFCASSQVTGARTEAFFGQGTRLTVV.